This T cell receptor beta chain appears in the sequencing data of a study of shared clonotypes between healthy human individuals. Overall study context: A donor's plate count was three for CD4 naive and three for CD4 memory; CD8 naive had two and CD8 memory one.

The study enrolled healthy HIV-negative adults without recent acute infections or vaccinations as donors. Sorted subsets were amplified in replicate PCRs using 150 to 250 ng DNA, around 30,000 T cell genomes. Sequencing was performed with immunoSEQ multiplex PCR; in TCRdb, only in-frame clones are kept and a portion is missing. The sample consists of 2.5 million or so clones, just over 90% of them appearing once. The length of the CDR3 is 12 residues. The ends were cut back, 5 bases at V and 2 bases at J, with 5 bases in the middle. Germline V gene lookup returns CDR1 SEHNR and CDR2 FQNEAQ (reference sequence).

The chain has TRBV7-9 and TRBJ2-3; D remains ambiguous. This receptor was obtained from a man between 18 and 29 years old in good health. Sequencing used naive CD4+ T cells sorted from blood. The sample's subset: CD45RA+ positively selected. The DNA of the CDR3 is TGTGCCAGCAGCCACCCCACAGATACGCAGTATTTT. Its protein product is CASSHPTDTQYF.